The present entry profiles one TCR beta chain with its context. Template switching added a universal primer site, and cDNA bore unique molecular identifiers. TCRdb reanalysed the 5' RACE reads using MiXCR and keeps one entry per CDR3 protein. The sample includes about 220,000 distinct CDR3 sequences, approximately 7.9% of them seen just once. The data belong to a study of identical twins. The same sample was also used in a study of yellow fever vaccine responses in identical twins. That work adds: Twins reportedly mounted vaccine T cell responses that seemed partly convergent, partly personalized.

The sequence derives from a woman under 30 in good health. Sequenced: CD8+ T cells sorted from blood.

CDR3 sequence: CASGLPPFF. The CDR3, as DNA: TGTGCCAGCGGTTTACCTCCTTTCTTT. J is TRBJ1-1 and V is TRBV6-1; D gene uncertain. V lost 8 bases and J 12 bases, leaving 10 bases between the germline ends. Germline V CDR1 and CDR2: MNHNS, SASEGT. The CDR3 has 9 residues.